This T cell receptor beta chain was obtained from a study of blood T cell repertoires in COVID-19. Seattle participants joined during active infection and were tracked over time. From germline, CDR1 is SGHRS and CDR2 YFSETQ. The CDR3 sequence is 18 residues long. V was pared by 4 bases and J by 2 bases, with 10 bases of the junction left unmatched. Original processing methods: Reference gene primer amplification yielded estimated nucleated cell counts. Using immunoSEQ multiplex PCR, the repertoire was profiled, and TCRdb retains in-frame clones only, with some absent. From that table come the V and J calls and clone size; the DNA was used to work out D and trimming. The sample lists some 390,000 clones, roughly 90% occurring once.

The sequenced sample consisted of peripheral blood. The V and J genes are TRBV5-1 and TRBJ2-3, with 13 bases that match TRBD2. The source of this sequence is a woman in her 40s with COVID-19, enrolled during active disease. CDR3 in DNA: TGCGCCAGCAGCCCGAGGGGACTAGCGGGGACGTTCACAGATACGCAGTATTTT. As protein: CASSPRGLAGTFTDTQYF.